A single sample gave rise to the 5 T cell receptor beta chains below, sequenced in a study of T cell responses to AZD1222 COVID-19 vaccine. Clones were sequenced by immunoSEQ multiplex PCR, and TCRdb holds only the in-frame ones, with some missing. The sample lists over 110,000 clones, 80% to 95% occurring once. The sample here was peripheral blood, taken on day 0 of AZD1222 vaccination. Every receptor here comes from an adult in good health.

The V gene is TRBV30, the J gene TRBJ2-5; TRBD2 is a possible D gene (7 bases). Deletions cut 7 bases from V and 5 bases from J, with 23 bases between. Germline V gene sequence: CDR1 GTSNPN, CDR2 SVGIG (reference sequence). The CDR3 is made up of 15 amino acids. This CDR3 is CAYRMGAGVGETQYF. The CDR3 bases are TGTGCCTACCGTATGGGGGCGGGAGTGGGTGAGACCCAGTACTTC.

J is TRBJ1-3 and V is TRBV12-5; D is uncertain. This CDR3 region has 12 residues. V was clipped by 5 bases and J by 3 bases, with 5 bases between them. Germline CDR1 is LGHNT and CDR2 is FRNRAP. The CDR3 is CASGGYGNTIYF. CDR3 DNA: TGTGCTAGTGGTGGCTATGGAAACACCATATATTTT.

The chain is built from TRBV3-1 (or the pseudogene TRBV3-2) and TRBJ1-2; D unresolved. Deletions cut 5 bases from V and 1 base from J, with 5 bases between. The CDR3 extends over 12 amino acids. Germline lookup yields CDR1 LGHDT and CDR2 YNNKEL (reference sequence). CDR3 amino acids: CASSSGNYGYTF. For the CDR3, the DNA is TGTGCCAGCAGCTCTGGTAACTATGGCTACACCTTC.

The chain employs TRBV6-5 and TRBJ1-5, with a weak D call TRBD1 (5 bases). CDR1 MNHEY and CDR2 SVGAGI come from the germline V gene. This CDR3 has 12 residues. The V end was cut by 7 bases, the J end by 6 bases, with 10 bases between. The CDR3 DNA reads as TGTGCCAGCATTGGGGGAGGTCAGCCCCAGCATTTT. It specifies CASIGGGQPQHF.

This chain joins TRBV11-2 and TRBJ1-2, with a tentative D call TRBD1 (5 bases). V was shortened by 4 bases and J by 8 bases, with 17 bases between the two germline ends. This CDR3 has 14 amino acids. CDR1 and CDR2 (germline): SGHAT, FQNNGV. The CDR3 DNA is TGTGCCAGCAGCTCCAACAGGTTAAGTGGCGGCTACACCTTC. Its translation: CASSSNRLSGGYTF.